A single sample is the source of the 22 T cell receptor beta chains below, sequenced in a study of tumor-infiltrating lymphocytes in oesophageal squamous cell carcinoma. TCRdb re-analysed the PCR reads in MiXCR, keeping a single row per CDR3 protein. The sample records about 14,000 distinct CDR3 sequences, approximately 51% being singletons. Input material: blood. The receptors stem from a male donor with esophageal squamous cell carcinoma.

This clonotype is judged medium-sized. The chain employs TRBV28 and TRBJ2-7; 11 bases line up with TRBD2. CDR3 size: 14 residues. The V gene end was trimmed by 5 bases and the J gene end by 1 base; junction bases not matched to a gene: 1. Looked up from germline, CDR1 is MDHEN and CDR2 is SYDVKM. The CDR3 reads CASSLAGGSYEQYF. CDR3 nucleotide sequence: TGTGCCAGCAGTCTAGCGGGGGGTTCCTACGAGCAGTACTTC.

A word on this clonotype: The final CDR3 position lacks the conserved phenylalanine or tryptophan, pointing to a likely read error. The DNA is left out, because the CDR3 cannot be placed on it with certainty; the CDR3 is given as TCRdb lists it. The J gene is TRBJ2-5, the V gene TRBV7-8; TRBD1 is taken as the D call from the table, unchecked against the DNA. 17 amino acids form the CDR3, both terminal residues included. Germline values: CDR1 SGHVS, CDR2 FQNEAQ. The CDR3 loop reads CASSFSGTGSYEQYFGA.

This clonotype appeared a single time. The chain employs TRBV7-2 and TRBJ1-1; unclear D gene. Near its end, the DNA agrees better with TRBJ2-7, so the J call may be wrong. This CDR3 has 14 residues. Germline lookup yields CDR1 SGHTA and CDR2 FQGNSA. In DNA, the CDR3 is TGTGCCAGCAGCTTAGGTAACAGAGCTTACGAGCAGTACTTC. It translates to CASSLGNRAYEQYF.

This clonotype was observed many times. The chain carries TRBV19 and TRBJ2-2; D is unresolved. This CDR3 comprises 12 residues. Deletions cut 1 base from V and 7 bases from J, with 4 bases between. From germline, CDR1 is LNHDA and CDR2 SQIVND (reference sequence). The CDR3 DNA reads TGTGCCAGTAGTATAGCCGACGGGGAGCTGTTTTTT. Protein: CASSIADGELFF. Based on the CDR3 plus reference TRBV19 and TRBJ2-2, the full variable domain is DGGITQSPKYLFRKEGQNVTLSCEQNLNHDAMYWYRQDPGQGLRLIYYSQIVNDFQKGDIAEGYSVSREKKESFPLTVTSAQKNPTAFYLCASSIADGELFFGEGSRLTVL.

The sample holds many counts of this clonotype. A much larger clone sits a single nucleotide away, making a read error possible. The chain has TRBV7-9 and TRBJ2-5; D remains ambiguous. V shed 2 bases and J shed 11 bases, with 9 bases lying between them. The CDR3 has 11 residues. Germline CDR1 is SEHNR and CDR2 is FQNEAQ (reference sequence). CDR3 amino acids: CASSLTIWQYF. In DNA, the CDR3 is TGTGCCAGCAGCTTAACAATCTGGCAGTACTTC.

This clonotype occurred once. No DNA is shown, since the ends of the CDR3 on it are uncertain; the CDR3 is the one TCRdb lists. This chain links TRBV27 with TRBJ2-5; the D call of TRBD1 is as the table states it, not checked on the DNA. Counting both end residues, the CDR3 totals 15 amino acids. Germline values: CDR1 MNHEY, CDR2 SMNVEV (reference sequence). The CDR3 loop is CASSLVPGNGYTFGF.

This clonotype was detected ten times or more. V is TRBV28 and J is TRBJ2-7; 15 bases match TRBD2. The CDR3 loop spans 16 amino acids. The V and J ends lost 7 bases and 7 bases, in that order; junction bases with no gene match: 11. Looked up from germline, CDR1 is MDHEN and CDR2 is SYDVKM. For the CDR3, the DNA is TGTGCCAGCAAACCGGGACTAGCGGGAGGAGCCGATGAGCAGTACTTC. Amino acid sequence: CASKPGLAGGADEQYF.

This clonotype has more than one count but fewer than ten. DNA of the CDR3: TGTGCCAGCAGTTTATCGAGGGTGGATACGCAGTATTTT. Its translation is CASSLSRVDTQYF. The chain links TRBV27 to TRBJ2-3; D is possibly TRBD2 (5 bases). Germline CDR1 MNHEY, CDR2 SMNVEV (reference sequence). V dropped 0 bases and J dropped 6 bases, with 7 bases sitting between them. The CDR3 is 13 amino acids.

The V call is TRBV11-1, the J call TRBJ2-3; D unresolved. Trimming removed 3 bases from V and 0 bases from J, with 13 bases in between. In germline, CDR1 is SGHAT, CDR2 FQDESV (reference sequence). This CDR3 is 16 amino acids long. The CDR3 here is CASSFFPSTSTDTQYF. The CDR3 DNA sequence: TGTGCCAGCAGCTTCTTCCCCTCGACTAGCACAGATACGCAGTATTTT. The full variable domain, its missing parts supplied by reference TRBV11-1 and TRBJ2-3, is EAEVAQSPRYKITEKSQAVAFWCDPISGHATLYWYRQILGQGPELLVQFQDESVVDDSQLPKDRFSAERLKGVDSTLKIQPAELGDSAMYLCASSFFPSTSTDTQYFGPGTRLTVL.

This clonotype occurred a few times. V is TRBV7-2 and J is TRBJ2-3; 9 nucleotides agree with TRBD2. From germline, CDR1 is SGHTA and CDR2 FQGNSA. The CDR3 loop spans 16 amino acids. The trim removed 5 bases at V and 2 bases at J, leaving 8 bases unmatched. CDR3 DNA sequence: TGTGCCAGCAGCCAGGGGCTAGCGGGAAACACAGATACGCAGTATTTT. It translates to CASSQGLAGNTDTQYF.

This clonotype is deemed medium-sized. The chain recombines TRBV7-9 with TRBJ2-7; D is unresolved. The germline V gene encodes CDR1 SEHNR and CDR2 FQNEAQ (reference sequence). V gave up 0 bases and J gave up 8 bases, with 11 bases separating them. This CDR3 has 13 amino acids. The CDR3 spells CASSLAGQVKQYF. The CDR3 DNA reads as TGTGCCAGCAGCTTAGCAGGGCAGGTGAAGCAGTACTTC.

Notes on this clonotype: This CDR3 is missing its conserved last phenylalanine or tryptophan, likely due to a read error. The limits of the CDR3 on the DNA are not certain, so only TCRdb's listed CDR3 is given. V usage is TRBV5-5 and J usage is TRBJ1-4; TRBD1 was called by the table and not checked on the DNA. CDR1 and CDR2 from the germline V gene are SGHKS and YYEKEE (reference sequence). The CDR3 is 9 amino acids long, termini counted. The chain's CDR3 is CASSLVSGR.

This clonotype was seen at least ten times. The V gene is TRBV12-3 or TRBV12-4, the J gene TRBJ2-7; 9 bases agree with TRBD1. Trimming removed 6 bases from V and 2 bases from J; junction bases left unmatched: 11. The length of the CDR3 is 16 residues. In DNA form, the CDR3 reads TGTGCCAGCAGCTTTCCCCCGGGACAGGGCCCCTACGAGCAGTACTTC. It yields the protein CASSFPPGQGPYEQYF.

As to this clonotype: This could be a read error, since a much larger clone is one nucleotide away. CDR3 amino acids: CASNFGTARGGEQFF. CDR3 DNA: TGTGCCAGCAATTTCGGGACGGCCAGAGGGGGGGAGCAGTTCTTC. The rearrangement links TRBV2 to TRBJ2-5, with D perhaps TRBD1 or TRBD2 (6 bases each). With the DNA end fitting TRBJ2-1 better, the J assignment may be wrong. CDR1 and CDR2 from the germline V gene are SNHLY and FYNNEI. The CDR3 is made up of 15 amino acids.

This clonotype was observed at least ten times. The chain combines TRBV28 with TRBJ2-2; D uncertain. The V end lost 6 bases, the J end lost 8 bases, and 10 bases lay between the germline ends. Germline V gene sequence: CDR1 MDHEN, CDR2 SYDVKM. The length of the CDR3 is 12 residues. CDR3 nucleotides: TGTGCCAGCAGGCCCCGTGGGGGGGAGCTGTTTTTT. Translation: CASRPRGGELFF. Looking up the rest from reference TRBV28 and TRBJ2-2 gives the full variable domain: DVKVTQSSRYLVKRTGEKVFLECVQDMDHENMFWYRQDPGLGLRLIYFSYDVKMKEKGDIPEGYSVSREKKERFSLILESASTNQTSMYLCASRPRGGELFFGEGSRLTVL.

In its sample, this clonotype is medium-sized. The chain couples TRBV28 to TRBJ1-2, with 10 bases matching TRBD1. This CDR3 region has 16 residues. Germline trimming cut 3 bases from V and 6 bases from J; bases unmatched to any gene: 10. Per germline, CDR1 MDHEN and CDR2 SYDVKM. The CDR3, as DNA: TGTGCCAGCAGTTTTTCCCCCCCGACAGGGGGCGATGGCTACACCTTC. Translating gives CASSFSPPTGGDGYTF.

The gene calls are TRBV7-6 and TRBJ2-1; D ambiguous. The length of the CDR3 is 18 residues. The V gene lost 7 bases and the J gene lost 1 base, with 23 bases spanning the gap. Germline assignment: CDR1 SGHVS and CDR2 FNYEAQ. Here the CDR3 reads CASTFSVRRLSSYNEQFF. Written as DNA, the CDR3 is TGTGCCAGCACCTTTAGTGTGCGAAGACTCTCATCCTACAATGAGCAGTTCTTC.

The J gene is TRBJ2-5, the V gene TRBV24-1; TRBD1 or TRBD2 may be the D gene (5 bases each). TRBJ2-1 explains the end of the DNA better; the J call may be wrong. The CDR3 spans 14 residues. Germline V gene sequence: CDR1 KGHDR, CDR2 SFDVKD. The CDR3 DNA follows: TGTGCCACCAGTGATGGGGGTACCTACAATGAGCAGTTCTTC. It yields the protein CATSDGGTYNEQFF.

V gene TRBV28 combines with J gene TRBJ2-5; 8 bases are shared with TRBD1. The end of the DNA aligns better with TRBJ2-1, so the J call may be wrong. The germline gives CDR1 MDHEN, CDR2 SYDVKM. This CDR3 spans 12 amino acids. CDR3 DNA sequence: TGTGCCAGTAGGACAGGGAAGGATGAGCAGTTCTTC. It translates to CASRTGKDEQFF.

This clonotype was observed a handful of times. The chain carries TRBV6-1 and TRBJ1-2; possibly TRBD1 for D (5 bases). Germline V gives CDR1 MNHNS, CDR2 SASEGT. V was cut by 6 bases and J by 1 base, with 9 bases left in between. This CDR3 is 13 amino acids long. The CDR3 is CASRLTVNYGYTF. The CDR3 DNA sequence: TGTGCCAGCAGGCTGACAGTTAACTATGGCTACACCTTC.

CDR3: CASSSTRQGSYNEQFF. For the CDR3, the DNA is TGTGCCAGCAGCTCCACTCGACAGGGCTCCTACAATGAGCAGTTCTTC. The J gene is TRBJ2-1, the V gene TRBV7-2; 7 bases are shared with TRBD1. The CDR3 length is 16 residues. J lost 0 bases, V lost 4 bases, and 6 bases had no gene match. Per germline, CDR1 SGHTA and CDR2 FQGNSA.

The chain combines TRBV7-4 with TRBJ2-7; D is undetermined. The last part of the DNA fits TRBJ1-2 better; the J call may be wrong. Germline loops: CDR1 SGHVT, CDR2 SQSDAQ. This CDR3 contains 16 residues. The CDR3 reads CASSLSGSGVLYGYTF. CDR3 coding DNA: TGTGCCAGCAGCTTATCGGGATCAGGCGTGCTCTATGGCTACACCTTC.